These T cell receptor beta chains were read from a single sample in a study of response to subunit inactivated influenza vaccine. MiXCR, applied by TCRdb to the RT-PCR reads, yields one record per CDR3 protein. The data show around 600,000 distinct CDR3 sequences, with 10% to 12% seen just once and roughly 9.6% held by the top ten. The sample also formed part of further work on T cells expressing NK-cell markers.

This specimen was PBMCs from blood, taken on the day of vaccination. The receptor source for this set is a man aged 50 or older who received an inactivated influenza vaccine. CDR3s include the opening cysteine and the closing phenylalanine or tryptophan. Each record gives: D gene, J gene, V gene, clone size, CDR3 DNA, CDR3 protein. A D gene is named only where the DNA matches it firmly. Rows give clone size only sometimes, using once, few, many, or a class for an expanded clone.

D: .
J: TRBJ2-2
V: TRBV25-1
size: .
DNA: TGTGCCAGCAGTGGATTGAGCGGGGAGCTGTTTTTT
CDR3: CASSGLSGELFF

D: .
J: TRBJ2-7
V: TRBV20-1
size: .
DNA: TGCAGTGCTAGAGACCCCTCTACAGGGTCCCACGAGCAGTACTTC
CDR3: CSARDPSTGSHEQYF

D: TRBD2
J: TRBJ2-5
V: TRBV7-8
size: few
DNA: TGTGCCAGCCTCCGCCGCGGGAGGGGAGAGGGCCAGTACTTC
CDR3: CASLRRGRGEGQYF

D: .
J: TRBJ1-4
V: TRBV5-8
size: .
DNA: TGTGCCAGCAGATCCGTTTGGACATCGCCTGAAAAACTGTTTTTT
CDR3: CASRSVWTSPEKLFF

D: TRBD1
J: TRBJ1-2
V: TRBV24-1
size: many
DNA: TGTGCCACCAGTGATTCTTACGGCGGGACAGGAGATCTCTACTATGGCTACACCTTC
CDR3: CATSDSYGGTGDLYYGYTF

D: TRBD1
J: TRBJ1-1
V: TRBV10-3
size: few
DNA: TGTGCCATCAGTGAGCTGCAGACAGGGGTGAGTAACACTGAAGCTTTCTTT
CDR3: CAISELQTGVSNTEAFF

D: TRBD2
J: TRBJ2-1
V: TRBV20-1
size: .
DNA: TGCAGTGCTAACGTAGCGGGAGGGCCTTCCGCTAATGAGCAGTTCTTC
CDR3: CSANVAGGPSANEQFF

D: TRBD1
J: TRBJ2-1
V: TRBV12-3/TRBV12-4
size: few
DNA: TGTGCCAGCAGTTTACTGACAGGGGTGTACAATGAGCAGTTCTTC
CDR3: CASSLLTGVYNEQFF

D: .
J: TRBJ1-4
V: TRBV6-5
size: .
DNA: TGTGCCAGCAGTTACTGGTCGGGACGCGGTAATGAAAAACTGTTTTTT
CDR3: CASSYWSGRGNEKLFF

D: .
J: TRBJ1-6
V: TRBV5-1
size: .
DNA: TGCGCCAGCACCCGGGACTCAGTCAATTCACCCCTCCACTTT
CDR3: CASTRDSVNSPLHF

D: .
J: TRBJ2-3
V: TRBV4-3
size: few
DNA: TGCGCCAGCAGCCAAGCTCACCGTGTCCGCATGGGCCCAGATACGCAGTATTTT
CDR3: CASSQAHRVRMGPDTQYF

D: TRBD1
J: TRBJ1-6
V: TRBV6-1
size: .
DNA: TGTGCCAGCAGCCCAACGACAGGGGGACGATCACCCCTCCACTTT
CDR3: CASSPTTGGRSPLHF

D: .
J: TRBJ2-2
V: TRBV5-1
size: .
DNA: TGCGCCAGCAGCTTCCCAGGGGCGAACACCGGGGAGCTGTTTTTT
CDR3: CASSFPGANTGELFF

D: .
J: TRBJ2-7
V: TRBV4-1
size: .
DNA: TGCGCCAGCAGCCAAGCCAGTCAGGGTTACGAGCAGTACTTC
CDR3: CASSQASQGYEQYF

D: .
J: TRBJ2-7
V: TRBV29-1
size: many
DNA: TGCAGCGTTTCAGGGGTGTTCTCCTACGAGCAGTACTTC
CDR3: CSVSGVFSYEQYF

D: TRBD1
J: TRBJ2-3
V: TRBV11-2
size: .
DNA: TGTGCCAGCAGCTCGCCGGGACAGGGGGCAGGGGATACGCAGTATTTT
CDR3: CASSSPGQGAGDTQYF

D: .
J: TRBJ2-5
V: TRBV3-1
size: .
DNA: TGTGCCAGCAGCCAAGCGGGACGGCAAGAGACCCAGTACTTC
CDR3: CASSQAGRQETQYF

D: TRBD2
J: TRBJ2-4
V: TRBV7-2
size: .
DNA: TGTGCCAGCAGCTTCGCCGGACTAGCGGGAGGCCCGAGGAACATTCAGTACTTC
CDR3: CASSFAGLAGGPRNIQYF

D: .
J: TRBJ2-3
V: TRBV7-6
size: .
DNA: TGTGCCAGCAGCTTAGTATACGGCAGGGGCACAGATACGCAGTATTTT
CDR3: CASSLVYGRGTDTQYF

D: .
J: TRBJ2-6
V: TRBV4-1
size: many
DNA: TGCGCCAGCAGCCAAGTCCCTGGGGCCAACGTCCTGACTTTC
CDR3: CASSQVPGANVLTF

D: .
J: TRBJ2-7
V: TRBV15
size: few
DNA: TGTGCCACCAGGGGCAGCTCCTACGAGCAGTACTTC
CDR3: CATRGSSYEQYF

D: .
J: TRBJ2-3
V: TRBV28
size: few
DNA: TGTGCCACAACCGGGCAGGCCTTCTCAGATACGCAGTATTTT
CDR3: CATTGQAFSDTQYF

D: .
J: TRBJ2-1
V: TRBV11-2
size: .
DNA: TGTGCCAGCACCTCAGCGTTTGAGCAGTTCTTC
CDR3: CASTSAFEQFF

D: .
J: TRBJ1-3
V: TRBV12-3/TRBV12-4
size: .
DNA: TGTGCCAGCAGTGATACAGGGTCGGGAAACACCATATATTTT
CDR3: CASSDTGSGNTIYF

D: .
J: TRBJ2-3
V: TRBV15
size: .
DNA: TGTGCCACCAGTAGAGGGGGGGCCGGAGATACGCAGTATTTT
CDR3: CATSRGGAGDTQYF

D: TRBD1
J: TRBJ1-2
V: TRBV6-5
size: .
DNA: TGTGCCAGCAGTTACCTTGGACAGGGTGTTGACTATGGCTACACCTTC
CDR3: CASSYLGQGVDYGYTF

D: TRBD1
J: TRBJ1-1
V: TRBV29-1
size: few
DNA: TGCAGCGTTGGAGCAGGGGGCTCTGAAGCTTTCTTT
CDR3: CSVGAGGSEAFF

D: TRBD2
J: TRBJ2-5
V: TRBV12-3/TRBV12-4
size: .
DNA: TGTGCCAGCAGCCCGACTAGCGGGAGGGATTGGGGGACCCAGTACTTC
CDR3: CASSPTSGRDWGTQYF

D: TRBD2
J: TRBJ2-3
V: TRBV12-3/TRBV12-4
size: few
DNA: TGTGCCAGCAGTGGTGGGACTAGCGGGTTTACAGATACGCAGTATTTT
CDR3: CASSGGTSGFTDTQYF

D: TRBD1
J: TRBJ2-7
V: TRBV29-1
size: .
DNA: TGCAGCGTTGAAATGAGGGACAGAGATTACGAGCAGTACTTC
CDR3: CSVEMRDRDYEQYF

D: .
J: TRBJ2-5
V: TRBV7-9
size: few
DNA: TGTGCCAGCACCTGGACAGAGCTCATGCAAGAGACCCAGTACTTC
CDR3: CASTWTELMQETQYF

D: TRBD1
J: TRBJ1-1
V: TRBV29-1
size: .
DNA: TGCAGCGTTGGGTTGGGACAGTACACTGAAGCTTTCTTT
CDR3: CSVGLGQYTEAFF

D: TRBD1
J: TRBJ2-2
V: TRBV5-5
size: .
DNA: TGTGCCAGCAGCTTGGAGCCAGGGGGATTCGGGGAGCTGTTTTTT
CDR3: CASSLEPGGFGELFF

D: .
J: TRBJ2-5
V: TRBV14
size: few
DNA: TGTGCCAGCAGCAGTGGCGGTCTAGGCGGGCAAGAGACCCAGTACTTC
CDR3: CASSSGGLGGQETQYF

D: TRBD2
J: TRBJ2-1
V: TRBV3-1
size: few
DNA: TGTGCCAGCAGCCCCCCCCCGGGGACTAGCGGGGGCCGCTACAATGAGCAGTTCTTC
CDR3: CASSPPPGTSGGRYNEQFF

D: TRBD2
J: TRBJ2-1
V: TRBV27
size: .
DNA: TGTGCCAGCAGTTTGGGTCTCGCGGGAGTTGCGAATGAGCAGTTCTTC
CDR3: CASSLGLAGVANEQFF

D: .
J: TRBJ2-2
V: TRBV6-2/TRBV6-3
size: few
DNA: TGTGCCAGCAGCCTGGACTTCACCGGGGAGCTGTTTTTT
CDR3: CASSLDFTGELFF

D: .
J: TRBJ2-2
V: TRBV7-2
size: few
DNA: TGTGCCAGCTTAAAAACAGGGCCCGGGGGCGGGGAGCTGTTTTTT
CDR3: CASLKTGPGGGELFF

D: .
J: TRBJ2-7
V: TRBV12-3/TRBV12-4
size: many
DNA: TGTGCCAGCAGTTTATTCAGGGGCGACAACGAGCAGTACTTC
CDR3: CASSLFRGDNEQYF

D: .
J: TRBJ1-4
V: TRBV20-1
size: .
DNA: TGCAGTGCCTACATCTTAGGACAGCCGGTCCCTCTTAATGAAAAACTGTTTTTT
CDR3: CSAYILGQPVPLNEKLFF

D: .
J: TRBJ2-3
V: TRBV27
size: few
DNA: TGTGCCAGCAGTCAGATACGCACAGATACGCAGTATTTT
CDR3: CASSQIRTDTQYF

D: TRBD2
J: TRBJ2-1
V: TRBV3-1
size: few
DNA: TGTGCCAGCAGCCAAGGTCGCGGGGGGAAGCAGTTCTTC
CDR3: CASSQGRGGKQFF

D: .
J: TRBJ1-1
V: TRBV29-1
size: .
DNA: TGCAGCGTTGTACGGCCGATTAACACTGAAGCTTTCTTT
CDR3: CSVVRPINTEAFF

D: TRBD2
J: TRBJ2-3
V: TRBV10-3
size: once
DNA: TGTGCCATCAGTCGGAATAGCGGGAGGAGGGATACGCAGTATTTT
CDR3: CAISRNSGRRDTQYF

D: TRBD2
J: TRBJ2-1
V: TRBV6-5
size: few
DNA: TGTGCCAGCAGTTACGGGACTAGCGATGAGCAGTTCTTC
CDR3: CASSYGTSDEQFF

D: .
J: TRBJ2-7
V: TRBV7-9
size: once
DNA: TGTGCCTGCAGCCCAGGTGGGGGTTACGAGCAGTACTTC
CDR3: CACSPGGGYEQYF

D: TRBD1
J: TRBJ2-7
V: TRBV6-2/TRBV6-3
size: few
DNA: TGTGCCAGCAGCCCCGTGGGGACAGGGCAATACGAGCAGTACTTC
CDR3: CASSPVGTGQYEQYF

D: .
J: TRBJ2-5
V: TRBV24-1
size: few
DNA: TGTGCCACCGAGGGGCTCGGAGAGACCCAGTACTTC
CDR3: CATEGLGETQYF

D: .
J: TRBJ2-7
V: TRBV3-1
size: .
DNA: TGTGCCAGCAGCCAAGATAAAATAGCCCCGGTCGGCGAGCAGTACTTC
CDR3: CASSQDKIAPVGEQYF

D: TRBD1
J: TRBJ2-3
V: TRBV6-1
size: .
DNA: TGTGCCAGCAGCCCACAACAGGGGATTAATTCGCCAGATACGCAGTATTTT
CDR3: CASSPQQGINSPDTQYF

D: TRBD2
J: TRBJ2-3
V: TRBV2
size: few
DNA: TGTGCCAGCAGTGAAGCGGGAGCGGGAGCAGATACGCAGTATTTT
CDR3: CASSEAGAGADTQYF

D: .
J: TRBJ1-6
V: TRBV12-3/TRBV12-4
size: .
DNA: TGTGCCAGCAGTCGGGGGCGATATAATTCACCCCTCCACTTT
CDR3: CASSRGRYNSPLHF